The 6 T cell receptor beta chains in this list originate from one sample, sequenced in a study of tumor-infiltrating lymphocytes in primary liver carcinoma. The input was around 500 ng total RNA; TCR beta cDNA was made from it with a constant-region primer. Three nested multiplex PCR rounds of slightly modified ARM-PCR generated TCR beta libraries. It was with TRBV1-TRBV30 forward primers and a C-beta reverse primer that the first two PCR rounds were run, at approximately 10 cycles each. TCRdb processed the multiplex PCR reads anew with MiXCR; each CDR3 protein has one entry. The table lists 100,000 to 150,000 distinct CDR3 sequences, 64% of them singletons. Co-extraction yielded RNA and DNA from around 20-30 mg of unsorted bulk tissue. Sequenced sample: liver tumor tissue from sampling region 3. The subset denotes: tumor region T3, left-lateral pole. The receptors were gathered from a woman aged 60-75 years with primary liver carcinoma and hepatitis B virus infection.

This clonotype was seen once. The CDR3 sequence is CASSPDGPVTQYF. CDR3 in DNA: TGTGCCAGCAGCCCCGACGGTCCAGTTACTCAGTATTTT. The chain has TRBV11-2 and TRBJ2-3; D not certain. Deletions cut 5 bases from V and 12 bases from J, with 18 bases between. Germline V lookup: CDR1 SGHAT, CDR2 FQNNGV. CDR3 length equals 13 residues.

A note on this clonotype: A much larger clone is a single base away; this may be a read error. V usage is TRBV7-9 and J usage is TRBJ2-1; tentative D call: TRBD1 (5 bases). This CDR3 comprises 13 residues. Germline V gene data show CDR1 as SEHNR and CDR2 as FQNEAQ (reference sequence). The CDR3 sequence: CASSRDSYNEQLF. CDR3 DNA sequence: TGTGCCAGCAGCCGCGACAGTTACAATGAGCAGCTCTTC.

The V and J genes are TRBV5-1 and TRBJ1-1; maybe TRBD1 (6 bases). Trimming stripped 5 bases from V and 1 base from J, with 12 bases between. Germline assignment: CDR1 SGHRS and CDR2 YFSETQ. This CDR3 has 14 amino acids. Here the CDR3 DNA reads TGCGCCAGCAGTTTATGGACAGCGAACACTGAAGCTTTCTTT. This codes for CASSLWTANTEAFF.

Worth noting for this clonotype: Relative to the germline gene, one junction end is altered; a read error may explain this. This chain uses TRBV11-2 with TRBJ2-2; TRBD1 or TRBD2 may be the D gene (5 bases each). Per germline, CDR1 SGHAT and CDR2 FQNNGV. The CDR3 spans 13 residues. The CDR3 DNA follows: TGTACCAGCAGTTTAGATAGGACTGGGGGGCTGTTTTTT. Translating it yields CTSSLDRTGGLFF. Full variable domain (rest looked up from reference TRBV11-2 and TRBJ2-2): EAGVAQSPRYKIIEKRQSVAFWCNPISGHATLYWYQQILGQGPKLLIQFQNNGVVDDSQLPKDRFSAERLKGVDSTLKIQPAKLEDSAVYLCTSSLDRTGGLFFGEGSRLTVL.

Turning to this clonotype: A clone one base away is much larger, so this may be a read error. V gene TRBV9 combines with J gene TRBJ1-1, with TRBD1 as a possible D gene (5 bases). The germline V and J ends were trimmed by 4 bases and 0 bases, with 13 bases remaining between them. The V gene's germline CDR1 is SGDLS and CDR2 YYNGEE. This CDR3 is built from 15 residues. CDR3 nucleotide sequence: TGTGCCAGCAGCATAGAGGGACGGATGAACACTGAAGCTTTCTTT. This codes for CASSIEGRMNTEAFF.

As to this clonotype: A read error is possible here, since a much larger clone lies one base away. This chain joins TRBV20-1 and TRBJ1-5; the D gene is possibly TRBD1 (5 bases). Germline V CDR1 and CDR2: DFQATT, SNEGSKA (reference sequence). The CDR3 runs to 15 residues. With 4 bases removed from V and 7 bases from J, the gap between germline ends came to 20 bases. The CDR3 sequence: CSANTGFGRRQPQHF. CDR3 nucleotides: TGCAGTGCTAATACAGGCTTTGGGAGACGGCAGCCCCAGCATTTT.